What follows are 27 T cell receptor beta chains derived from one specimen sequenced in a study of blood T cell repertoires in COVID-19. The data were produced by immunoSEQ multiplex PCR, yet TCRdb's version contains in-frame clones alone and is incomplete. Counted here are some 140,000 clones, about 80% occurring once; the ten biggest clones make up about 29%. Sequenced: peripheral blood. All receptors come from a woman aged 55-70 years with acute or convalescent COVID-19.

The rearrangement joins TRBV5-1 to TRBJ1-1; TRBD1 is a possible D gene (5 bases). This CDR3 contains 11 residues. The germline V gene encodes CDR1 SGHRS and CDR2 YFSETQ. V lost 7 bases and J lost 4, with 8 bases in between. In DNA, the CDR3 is TGCGCCAGCGCAGGGTCCACTGAAGCTTTCTTT. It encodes CASAGSTEAFF.

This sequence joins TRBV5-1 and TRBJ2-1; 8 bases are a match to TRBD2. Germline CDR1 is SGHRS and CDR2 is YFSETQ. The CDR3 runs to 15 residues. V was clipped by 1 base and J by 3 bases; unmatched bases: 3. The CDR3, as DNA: TGCGCCAGCAGCTTGCGCCGGGGGGGCTACAATGAGCAGTTCTTC. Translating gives CASSLRRGGYNEQFF.

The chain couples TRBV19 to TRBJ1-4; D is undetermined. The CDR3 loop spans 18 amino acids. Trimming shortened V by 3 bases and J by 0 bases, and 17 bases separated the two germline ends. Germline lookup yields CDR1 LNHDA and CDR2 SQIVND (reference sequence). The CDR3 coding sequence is TGTGCCAGTAGTATCGGGGTGGGCAGGTTCTCAACTAATGAAAAACTGTTTTTT. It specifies CASSIGVGRFSTNEKLFF. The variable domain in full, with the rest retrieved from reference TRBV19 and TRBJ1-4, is DGGITQSPKYLFRKEGQNVTLSCEQNLNHDAMYWYRQDPGQGLRLIYYSQIVNDFQKGDIAEGYSVSREKKESFPLTVTSAQKNPTAFYLCASSIGVGRFSTNEKLFFGSGTQLSVL.

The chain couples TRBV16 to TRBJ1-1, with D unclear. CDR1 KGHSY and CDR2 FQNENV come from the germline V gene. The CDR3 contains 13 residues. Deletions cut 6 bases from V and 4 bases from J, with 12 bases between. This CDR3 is CASSRAAFTEAFF. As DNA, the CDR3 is TGTGCCAGCAGTCGCGCGGCCTTCACTGAAGCTTTCTTT.

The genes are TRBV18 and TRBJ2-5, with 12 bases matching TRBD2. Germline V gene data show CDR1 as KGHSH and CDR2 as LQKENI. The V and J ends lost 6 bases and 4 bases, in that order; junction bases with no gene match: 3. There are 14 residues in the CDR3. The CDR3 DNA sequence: TGTGCCAGCTCGCTAGCGGGGGGGCCAGAGACCCAGTACTTC. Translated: CASSLAGGPETQYF.

CDR3 DNA sequence: TGTGCCAGCAGTTTAGGACAGGGACCGATCAATCAGCCCCAGCATTTT. This gives the protein CASSLGQGPINQPQHF. The chain joins TRBV27 to TRBJ1-5; 8 bases align to TRBD1. Trimming removed 2 bases from V and 3 bases from J; junction bases left unmatched: 6. Germline CDR1 MNHEY, CDR2 SMNVEV (reference sequence). The CDR3 runs to 16 residues.

DNA of the CDR3: TGTGCCAGCAGCTTAGTTGCGAAGGGGATGAATGGCTACACCTTC. Its translation: CASSLVAKGMNGYTF. The chain carries TRBV7-2 and TRBJ1-2; D might be TRBD1 (5 bases). Germline V gene lookup returns CDR1 SGHTA and CDR2 FQGNSA. The CDR3 totals 15 residues. V was clipped by 1 base and J by 6 bases, with 15 bases between them.

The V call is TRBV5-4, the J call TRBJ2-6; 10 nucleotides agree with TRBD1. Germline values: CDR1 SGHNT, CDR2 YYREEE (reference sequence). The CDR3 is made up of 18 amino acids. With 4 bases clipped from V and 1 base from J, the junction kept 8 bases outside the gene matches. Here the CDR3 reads CASSGWTGGYSGANVLTF. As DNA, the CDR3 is TGTGCCAGCAGCGGGTGGACAGGGGGTTATTCTGGGGCCAACGTCCTGACTTTC.

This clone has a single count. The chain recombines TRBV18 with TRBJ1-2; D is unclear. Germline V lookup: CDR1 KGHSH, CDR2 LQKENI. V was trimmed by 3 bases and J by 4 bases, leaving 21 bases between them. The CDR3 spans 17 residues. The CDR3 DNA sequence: TGTGCCAGCTCACCGGCCGCGGCAGGCCGGGAGCTCTATGGCTACACCTTC. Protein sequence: CASSPAAAGRELYGYTF.

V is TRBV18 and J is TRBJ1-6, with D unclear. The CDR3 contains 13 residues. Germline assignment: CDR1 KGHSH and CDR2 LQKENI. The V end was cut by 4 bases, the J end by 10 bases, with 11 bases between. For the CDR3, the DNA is TGTGCCAGCTCACTGACGGAGGAGTCACCCCTCCACTTT. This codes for CASSLTEESPLHF.

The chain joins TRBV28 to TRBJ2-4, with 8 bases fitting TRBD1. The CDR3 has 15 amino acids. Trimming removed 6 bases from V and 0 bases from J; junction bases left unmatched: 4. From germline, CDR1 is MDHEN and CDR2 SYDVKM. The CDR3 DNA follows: TGTGCCAGCAGCCTGACAGGGGTAGCCAAAAACATTCAGTACTTC. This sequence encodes CASSLTGVAKNIQYF.

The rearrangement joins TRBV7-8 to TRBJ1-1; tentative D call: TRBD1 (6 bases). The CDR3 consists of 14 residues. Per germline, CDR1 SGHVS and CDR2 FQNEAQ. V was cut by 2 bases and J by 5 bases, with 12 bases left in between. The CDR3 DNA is TGTGCCAGCAGCTTAAACAGGGATTGGACTGAAGCTTTCTTT. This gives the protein CASSLNRDWTEAFF.

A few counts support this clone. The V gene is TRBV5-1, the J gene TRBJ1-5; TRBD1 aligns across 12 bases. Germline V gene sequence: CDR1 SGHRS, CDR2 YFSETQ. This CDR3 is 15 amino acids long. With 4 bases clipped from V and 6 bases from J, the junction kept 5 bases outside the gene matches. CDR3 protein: CASSPGTGGVQPQHF. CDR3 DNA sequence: TGCGCCAGCAGCCCTGGGACAGGGGGCGTTCAGCCCCAGCATTTT.

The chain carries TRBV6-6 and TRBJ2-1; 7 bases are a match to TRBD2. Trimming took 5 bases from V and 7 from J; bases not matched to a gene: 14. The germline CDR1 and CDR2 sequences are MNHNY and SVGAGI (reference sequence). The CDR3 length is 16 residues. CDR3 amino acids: CASSTRSGGGINEQFF. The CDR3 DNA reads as TGTGCCAGCAGTACCAGGAGTGGGGGGGGGATAAATGAGCAGTTCTTC.

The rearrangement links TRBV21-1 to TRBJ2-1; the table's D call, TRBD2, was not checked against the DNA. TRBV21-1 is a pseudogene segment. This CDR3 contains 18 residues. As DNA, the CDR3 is TGTGCCAGCAGCAAACAGGCTAGCGGGGGGGCACGAATGAGGGAGCAGTTCTTC. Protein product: CASSKQASGGARMREQFF.

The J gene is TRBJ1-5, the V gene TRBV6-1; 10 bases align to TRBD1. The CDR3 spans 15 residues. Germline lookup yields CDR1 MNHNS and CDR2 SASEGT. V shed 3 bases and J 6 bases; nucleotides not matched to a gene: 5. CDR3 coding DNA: TGTGCCAGCAGTGATAGGAGACAGGGGGCTCAGCCCCAGCATTTT. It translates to CASSDRRQGAQPQHF.

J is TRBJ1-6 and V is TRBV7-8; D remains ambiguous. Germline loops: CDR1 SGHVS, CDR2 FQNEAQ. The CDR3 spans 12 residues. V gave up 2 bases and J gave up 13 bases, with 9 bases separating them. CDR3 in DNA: TGTGCCAGCAGCTTAAATTCGGGGCCCCTCCACTTT. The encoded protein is CASSLNSGPLHF.

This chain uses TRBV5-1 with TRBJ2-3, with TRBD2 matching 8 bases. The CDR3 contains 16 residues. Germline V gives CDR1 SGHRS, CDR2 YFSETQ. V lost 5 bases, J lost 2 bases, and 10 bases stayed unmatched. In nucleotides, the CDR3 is TGCGCCAGCAGACCCCCCCCGGGGGGGACCACAGATACGCAGTATTTT. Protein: CASRPPPGGTTDTQYF.

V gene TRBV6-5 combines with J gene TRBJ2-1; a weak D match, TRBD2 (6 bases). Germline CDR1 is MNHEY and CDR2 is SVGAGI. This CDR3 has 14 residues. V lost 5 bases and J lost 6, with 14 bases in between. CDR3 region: CASSTTPTSNEQFF. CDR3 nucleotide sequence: TGTGCCAGCAGTACCACCCCGACTAGCAATGAGCAGTTCTTC.

The CDR3 sequence is CASSSTGGWNTIYF. As DNA, the CDR3 is TGCGCCAGCAGCTCAACAGGGGGTTGGAACACCATATATTTT. V usage is TRBV5-1 and J usage is TRBJ1-3, with TRBD1 identical over 8 bases. Per germline, CDR1 SGHRS and CDR2 YFSETQ. With 3 bases clipped from V and 7 bases from J, the junction kept 6 bases outside the gene matches. CDR3 size: 14 residues.

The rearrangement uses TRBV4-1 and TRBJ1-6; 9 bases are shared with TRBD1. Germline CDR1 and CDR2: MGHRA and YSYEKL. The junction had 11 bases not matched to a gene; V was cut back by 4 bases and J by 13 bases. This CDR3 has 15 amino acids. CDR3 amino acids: CASSPGQGVLQPLHF. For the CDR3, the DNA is TGCGCCAGCAGCCCGGGACAGGGAGTGTTACAGCCCCTCCACTTT.

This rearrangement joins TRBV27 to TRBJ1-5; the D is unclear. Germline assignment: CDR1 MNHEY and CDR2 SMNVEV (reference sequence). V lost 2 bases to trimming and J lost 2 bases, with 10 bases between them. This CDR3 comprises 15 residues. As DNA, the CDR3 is TGTGCCAGCAGTTTAGAGGGCTTTGGCAATCAGCCCCAGCATTTT. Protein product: CASSLEGFGNQPQHF.

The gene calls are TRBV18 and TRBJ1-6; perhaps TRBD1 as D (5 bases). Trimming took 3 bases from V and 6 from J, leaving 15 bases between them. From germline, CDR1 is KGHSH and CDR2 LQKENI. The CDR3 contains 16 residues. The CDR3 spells CASSPTQGGSNSPLHF. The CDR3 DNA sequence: TGTGCCAGCTCACCTACCCAGGGTGGAAGTAATTCACCCCTCCACTTT.

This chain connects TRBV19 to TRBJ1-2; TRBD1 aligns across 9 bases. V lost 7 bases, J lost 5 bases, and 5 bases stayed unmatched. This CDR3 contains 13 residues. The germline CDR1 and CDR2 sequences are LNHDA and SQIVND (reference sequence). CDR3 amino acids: CASIPGQGYGYTF. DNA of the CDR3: TGTGCCAGTATACCGGGACAGGGATATGGCTACACCTTC.

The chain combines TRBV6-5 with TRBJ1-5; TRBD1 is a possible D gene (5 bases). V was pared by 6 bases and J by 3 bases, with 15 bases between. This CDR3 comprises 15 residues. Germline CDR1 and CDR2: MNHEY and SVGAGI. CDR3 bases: TGTGCCAGCAGCCTCGGGGGGGGGACCAATCAGCCCCAGCATTTT. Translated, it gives CASSLGGGTNQPQHF.

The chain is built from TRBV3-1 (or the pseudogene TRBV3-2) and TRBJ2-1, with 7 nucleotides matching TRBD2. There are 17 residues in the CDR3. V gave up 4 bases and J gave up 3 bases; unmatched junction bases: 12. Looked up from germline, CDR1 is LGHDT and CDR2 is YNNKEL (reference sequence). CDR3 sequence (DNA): TGTGCCAGCAGCCCAGAGGGGCGGGGGACCAACTACAATGAGCAGTTCTTC. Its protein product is CASSPEGRGTNYNEQFF.

CDR3 in DNA: TGTGCCACCAGTGACCCTAGCGGGGGAGACACAGATACGCAGTATTTT. It encodes CATSDPSGGDTDTQYF. The chain is built from TRBV24-1 and TRBJ2-3; 10 bases align to TRBD2. Germline V gives CDR1 KGHDR, CDR2 SFDVKD. This CDR3 region has 16 residues. The V segment lost 4 bases and the J segment 2 bases; nucleotides outside the gene matches: 5.